Presented here are 18 T cell receptor beta chains from one specimen sequenced in a study of T-cell memory formation after mild COVID-19. One entry per CDR3 protein, called by TCRdb with MiXCR from the 5' RACE reads. The repertoire includes 400,000 to 500,000 distinct CDR3 sequences, around 18% of them detected once, and around 8% sits in the top ten. Sequenced input: PBMCs or a T cell subset sorted from them (not recorded which). All receptors come from an adult woman who had mild COVID-19 (a few samples of this study predate the infection). Cell type and time point are not known.

This clonotype was counted between two and nine times. The V and J genes are TRBV29-1 and TRBJ2-3, with 8 bases lining up with TRBD2. V gave up 4 bases and J gave up 2 bases; unmatched junction bases: 8. The V gene's germline CDR1 is SQVTM and CDR2 ANQGSEA. The CDR3 has 15 residues. The CDR3, as DNA: TGCAGCGTTGCGGGGGGGTTTCTACTCACAGATACGCAGTATTTT. Encoded protein: CSVAGGFLLTDTQYF.

This clonotype was seen many times. The V gene is TRBV11-2, the J gene TRBJ2-2; D not certain. CDR1 SGHAT and CDR2 FQNNGV come from the germline V gene. Trimming took off 1 base at V and 4 bases at J, with 4 bases between the two ends. This CDR3 region has 13 residues. Here the CDR3 DNA reads TGTGCCAGCAGCTTAGCCGTCACCGGGGAGCTGTTTTTT. Residues: CASSLAVTGELFF.

The rearrangement links TRBV6-6 to TRBJ1-2, with TRBD1 as a possible D gene (5 bases). Germline CDR1 reads MNHNY; CDR2 reads SVGAGI (reference sequence). This CDR3 comprises 14 residues. The germline V and J ends were trimmed by 6 bases and 0 bases, with 11 bases remaining between them. The CDR3 spells CASSHLGANYGYTF. The CDR3 DNA reads as TGTGCCAGCAGCCACTTAGGGGCTAACTATGGCTACACCTTC.

The chain uses TRBV29-1 and TRBJ2-7; the D gene is possibly TRBD2 (7 bases). Per germline, CDR1 SQVTM and CDR2 ANQGSEA. This CDR3 has 13 residues. Trimming removed 4 bases from V and 2 bases from J, with 12 bases in between. The CDR3 reads CSVGEGVTYEQYF. The CDR3, as DNA: TGCAGCGTTGGGGAGGGGGTGACCTACGAGCAGTACTTC.

The V and J genes are TRBV5-1 and TRBJ2-3; D is possibly TRBD1 (6 bases). Germline CDR1 SGHRS, CDR2 YFSETQ. CDR3 size: 14 residues. Deletions cut 3 bases from V and 5 bases from J, with 13 bases between. CDR3 sequence: CASSSQGTQDTQYF. The CDR3 nucleotides read TGCGCCAGCAGCTCACAGGGAACCCAAGATACGCAGTATTTT.

The chain uses TRBV19 and TRBJ1-1; D perhaps matches TRBD1 (6 bases). CDR1 is LNHDA and CDR2 is SQIVND in the germline V gene (reference sequence). The CDR3 sequence is 15 residues long. V lost 3 bases, J lost 1 base, and 12 bases lay in between. This CDR3 reads CASSISGQTNTEAFF. CDR3 bases: TGTGCCAGTAGTATTTCAGGACAGACGAACACTGAAGCTTTCTTT.

The chain joins TRBV6-6 to TRBJ2-3, with 9 bases aligning to TRBD2. V lost 6 bases to trimming and J lost 4 bases; unmatched junction nucleotides: 14. The CDR3 length is 17 residues. CDR1 is MNHNY and CDR2 is SVGAGI in the germline V gene (reference sequence). CDR3 sequence (DNA): TGTGCCAGCAGCAACCCCTTAGGCGGGGGGGAAGCAGATACGCAGTATTTT. As protein: CASSNPLGGGEADTQYF.

This clonotype has a handful of counts. The chain employs TRBV29-1 and TRBJ1-1; a possible D gene is TRBD1 (6 bases). Germline V gene data show CDR1 as SQVTM and CDR2 as ANQGSEA. V gave up 5 bases and J gave up 5 bases, with 12 bases separating them. The CDR3 extends over 12 amino acids. The CDR3 here is CSVTGLGTEAFF. The DNA for the CDR3 is TGCAGCGTTACAGGGTTAGGGACTGAAGCTTTCTTT.

This clonotype has only a few counts. The rearrangement links TRBV12-3 or TRBV12-4 to TRBJ2-7; D might be TRBD2 (6 bases). Trimming shortened V by 6 bases and J by 7 bases, and 28 bases separated the two germline ends. This CDR3 region has 17 residues. The CDR3 loop reads CASSLLGGAGDPMEQYF. The CDR3 nucleotides read TGTGCCAGCAGCCTCCTCGGGGGAGCGGGCGATCCGATGGAGCAGTACTTC.

There are many counts of this clonotype. The J gene is TRBJ2-5, the V gene TRBV4-2, with 7 positions matching TRBD2. CDR1 and CDR2 (germline): LGHNA, YNFKEQ. V lost 1 base and J lost 2; bases outside the gene matches: 7. The CDR3 runs to 16 residues. For the CDR3, the DNA is TGTGCCAGCAGCCAAGCGGTAGCGGGCCTACAAGAGACCCAGTACTTC. This sequence encodes CASSQAVAGLQETQYF.

The chain couples TRBV5-1 to TRBJ1-6; possible D gene TRBD1, 6 bases. Germline values: CDR1 SGHRS, CDR2 YFSETQ. V lost 1 base and J 5 bases, leaving 13 bases between the germline ends. There are 16 residues in the CDR3. In nucleotides, the CDR3 is TGCGCCAGCAGCTTGAATGCCCAGGGGAATAATTCACCCCTCCACTTT. This encodes CASSLNAQGNNSPLHF.

This clonotype was recorded a few times. This chain joins TRBV27 and TRBJ1-1, with no clear D. From germline, CDR1 is MNHEY and CDR2 SMNVEV (reference sequence). The CDR3 is made up of 13 amino acids. Trimming cost V 6 bases and J 1 base, with 9 bases left between them. The CDR3 reads CASRRWTNTEAFF. The CDR3 DNA reads as TGTGCCAGCAGGCGGTGGACGAACACTGAAGCTTTCTTT.

This clonotype was recorded a few times. The chain links TRBV20-1 to TRBJ2-3, with 8 bases matching TRBD2. Germline lookup yields CDR1 DFQATT and CDR2 SNEGSKA (reference sequence). V lost 2 bases and J lost 0; bases outside the gene matches: 4. This CDR3 is 15 amino acids long. The CDR3, as DNA: TGCAGTGCTAGAAAGGCTAGCGGGAGCACAGATACGCAGTATTTT. It specifies CSARKASGSTDTQYF.

This clonotype was counted many times. This chain connects TRBV20-1 to TRBJ1-5; 10 bases align to TRBD1. The CDR3 extends over 14 amino acids. The V gene end was trimmed by 3 bases and the J gene end by 6 bases; junction bases not matched to a gene: 5. CDR1 and CDR2 from the germline V gene are DFQATT and SNEGSKA (reference sequence). The CDR3 spells CSARDRGIGQPQHF. DNA of the CDR3: TGCAGTGCTAGGGACAGGGGGATAGGTCAGCCCCAGCATTTT.

The chain couples TRBV9 to TRBJ1-1; D remains unclear. V dropped 0 bases and J dropped 1 base, with 7 bases sitting between them. The CDR3 spans 14 residues. CDR1 and CDR2 from the germline V gene are SGDLS and YYNGEE. The CDR3 DNA reads as TGTGCCAGCAGCGTAGCCGTCTCGAACACTGAAGCTTTCTTT. This encodes CASSVAVSNTEAFF.

This chain uses TRBV19 with TRBJ1-1; D not resolved. CDR1 is LNHDA, CDR2 SQIVND, per germline (reference sequence). Trimming pared 3 bases from V and 0 bases from J, leaving 5 bases between. This CDR3 is 13 amino acids long. The CDR3 protein is CASSILMNTEAFF. DNA for the CDR3: TGTGCCAGTAGTATTCTTATGAACACTGAAGCTTTCTTT. Together with reference TRBV19 and TRBJ1-1, the CDR3 gives the full variable domain: DGGITQSPKYLFRKEGQNVTLSCEQNLNHDAMYWYRQDPGQGLRLIYYSQIVNDFQKGDIAEGYSVSREKKESFPLTVTSAQKNPTAFYLCASSILMNTEAFFGQGTRLTVV.

This clonotype appeared once. The gene calls are TRBV7-8 and TRBJ2-1; D call uncertain. The V and J ends lost 4 bases and 7 bases respectively, with 11 bases between them. The CDR3 sequence is 13 residues long. Germline values: CDR1 SGHVS, CDR2 FQNEAQ. The CDR3 nucleotides read TGTGCCAGCAGCTCGCTACAGAGGAATGAGCAGTTCTTC. Translated: CASSSLQRNEQFF.

This clonotype was observed a few times. The V call is TRBV7-2, the J call TRBJ1-2; unclear D gene. Per germline, CDR1 SGHTA and CDR2 FQGNSA. V was shortened by 3 bases and J by 0 bases, with 11 bases between the two germline ends. The CDR3 length is 15 residues. The CDR3 region is CASSFYGRTNYGYTF. The CDR3 bases are TGTGCCAGCAGCTTTTATGGACGGACTAACTATGGCTACACCTTC.